Presented here are 23 T cell receptor beta chains from one specimen sequenced in a study of cytomegalovirus exposure and HLA in healthy donors. Primers included in the PCR were 60 Vbeta and 13 Jbeta primers. Sequenced by immunoSEQ multiplex PCR; TCRdb stores in-frame clones only, minus some. The repertoire holds roughly 63,000 clones, with 75% as singletons. Sequencing used PBMCs. These receptors all come from a woman between 35 and 50 years old in good health and CMV-seropositive.

CDR3 region: CAISVPGGRADTQYF. The CDR3 DNA is TGTGCCATCTCCGTCCCGGGGGGCCGCGCAGATACGCAGTATTTT. The chain employs TRBV10-3 and TRBJ2-3, with a possible D match to TRBD2 (7 bases). Germline assignment: CDR1 ENHRY and CDR2 SYGVKD. The CDR3 runs 15 residues. V lost 8 bases to trimming and J lost 4 bases, with 19 bases between them.

The chain couples TRBV5-1 to TRBJ2-1; the D gene is possibly TRBD1 (5 bases). Trimming cost V 0 bases and J 5 bases, with 9 bases left between them. This CDR3 contains 14 residues. Germline V lookup: CDR1 SGHRS, CDR2 YFSETQ. The CDR3 is CASSLGTDNNEQFF. The CDR3, as DNA: TGCGCCAGCAGCTTGGGGACGGACAACAATGAGCAGTTCTTC.

This rearrangement joins TRBV5-6 to TRBJ1-2, with D unclear. The CDR3 has 14 amino acids. The germline V gene has CDR1 SGHDT and CDR2 YYEEEE. The V and J ends lost 0 bases and 8 bases respectively, with 14 bases between them. The CDR3 spells CASSLEQRAAGYTF. As DNA, the CDR3 is TGTGCCAGCAGCTTGGAACAGCGGGCAGCGGGCTACACCTTC.

The V gene is TRBV7-9, the J gene TRBJ1-1, with a tentative D call TRBD1 (5 bases). Germline lookup yields CDR1 SEHNR and CDR2 FQNEAQ (reference sequence). Trimming took off 3 bases at V and 1 base at J, with 9 bases between the two ends. The CDR3 is 14 amino acids. DNA of the CDR3: TGTGCCAGCAGCTTTCCAGACAGGAACACTGAAGCTTTCTTT. Translated, it gives CASSFPDRNTEAFF.

Details on this clone: The same CDR3 also results from other DNA sequences found in this sample. The chain combines TRBV27 with TRBJ1-1; D not certain. Germline V gene lookup returns CDR1 MNHEY and CDR2 SMNVEV (reference sequence). Trimming took off 2 bases at V and 5 bases at J, with 9 bases between the two ends. The CDR3 is made up of 13 amino acids. CDR3 sequence reads: CASSLGGRTEAFF. In nucleotides, the CDR3 is TGTGCCAGCAGTTTAGGAGGAAGAACTGAAGCTTTCTTT.

The chain recombines TRBV2 with TRBJ1-4, with 7 positions matching TRBD1. Per germline, CDR1 SNHLY and CDR2 FYNNEI. This CDR3 is 14 amino acids long. V shed 7 bases, J shed 5 bases, and the junction held 7 bases outside the gene matches. The CDR3 sequence is CASKLTGSNEKLFF. In DNA form, the CDR3 reads TGTGCCAGCAAATTGACAGGGTCAAATGAAAAACTGTTTTTT.

J is TRBJ1-1 and V is TRBV15; the D is unclear. Trimming shortened V by 0 bases and J by 1 base, and 15 bases separated the two germline ends. The CDR3 is made up of 17 amino acids. CDR1 and CDR2 from the germline V gene are LNHNV and YYDKDF (reference sequence). The CDR3 region has the DNA TGTGCCACCAGCAGAGAAGCGGGTTTTACCTCGAACACTGAAGCTTTCTTT. Its protein is CATSREAGFTSNTEAFF. The full variable domain, its missing parts supplied by reference TRBV15 and TRBJ1-1, is DAMVIQNPRYQVTQFGKPVTLSCSQTLNHNVMYWYQQKSSQAPKLLFHYYDKDFNNEADTPDNFQSRRPNTSFCFLDIRSPGLGDTAMYLCATSREAGFTSNTEAFFGQGTRLTVV.

This chain links TRBV30 with TRBJ1-5; D may be TRBD1 (5 bases). CDR1 and CDR2 (germline): GTSNPN, SVGIG (reference sequence). Between the trimmed V and J ends, which lost 3 bases and 2 bases, there was a span of 11 bases. The CDR3 consists of 14 residues. CDR3 coding DNA: TGTGCCTGGAGCGACGGGGGGGGCAATCAGCCCCAGCATTTT. Translated, it gives CAWSDGGGNQPQHF.

The chain combines TRBV5-1 with TRBJ2-7; 9 bases line up with TRBD2. This CDR3 region has 15 residues. The ends lost 0 bases at V and 2 bases at J; junction bases unmatched: 3. Germline assignment: CDR1 SGHRS and CDR2 YFSETQ. This CDR3 reads CASSLAAGGAYEQYF. The CDR3 region has the DNA TGCGCCAGCAGCTTGGCCGCGGGGGGGGCCTACGAGCAGTACTTC.

V is TRBV5-1 and J is TRBJ2-1, with 7 bases that match TRBD1. V shed 4 bases and J 5 bases; nucleotides not matched to a gene: 9. The CDR3 covers 15 residues. CDR1 is SGHRS, CDR2 YFSETQ, per germline. In DNA form, the CDR3 reads TGCGCCAGCAGCCGCGAGGGACAGAGCGACAATGAGCAGTTCTTC. Protein: CASSREGQSDNEQFF. Full variable domain (outside the CDR3, taken from reference TRBV5-1 and TRBJ2-1): KAGVTQTPRYLIKTRGQQVTLSCSPISGHRSVSWYQQTPGQGLQFLFEYFSETQRNKGNFPGRFSGRQFSNSRSEMNVSTLELGDSALYLCASSREGQSDNEQFFGPGTRLTVL.

This clone occurred a few times. In DNA form, the CDR3 reads TGTGCCAGCAGCTTGGAGGGGGACTCTGGGGCCAACGTCCTGACTTTC. It yields the protein CASSLEGDSGANVLTF. This chain uses TRBV5-4 with TRBJ2-6; possibly TRBD1 for D (6 bases). The length of the CDR3 is 16 residues. Germline V gene data show CDR1 as SGHNT and CDR2 as YYREEE (reference sequence). Trimming took 0 bases from V and 0 from J, leaving 7 bases between them.

The chain uses TRBV5-1 and TRBJ2-2, with 9 bases matching TRBD2. This CDR3 comprises 15 residues. Germline CDR1 is SGHRS and CDR2 is YFSETQ. Trimming at V came to 4 bases and at J to 4 bases, leaving 5 bases not matched to a gene. CDR3 bases: TGCGCCAGCAGCGCGGGGGGGCCGGCCACCGGGGAGCTGTTTTTT. Its protein is CASSAGGPATGELFF.

The CDR3 is CASSPDPGQGAEKLFF. CDR3 nucleotides: TGTGCCAGCAGCCCAGATCCGGGACAGGGGGCTGAAAAACTGTTTTTT. This chain links TRBV5-6 with TRBJ1-4; 12 bases match TRBD1. Germline lookup yields CDR1 SGHDT and CDR2 YYEEEE. CDR3 length equals 16 residues. Losses at the gene ends were 4 bases for V and 7 bases for J; bases not matched to a gene: 8.

This sequence joins TRBV7-8 and TRBJ2-5; TRBD2 matches 10 bases. There are 19 residues in the CDR3. Germline V gene data show CDR1 as SGHVS and CDR2 as FQNEAQ. Germline trimming cut 5 bases from V and 4 bases from J; bases unmatched to any gene: 19. CDR3 sequence reads: CASSHFSGGLRGIRETQYF. The CDR3 nucleotides are TGTGCCAGCAGCCACTTTAGCGGGGGGCTCCGGGGCATTAGAGAGACCCAGTACTTC.

This chain joins TRBV6-1 and TRBJ1-2; the D gene is possibly TRBD1 (5 bases). The CDR3 is made up of 12 amino acids. Germline values: CDR1 MNHNS, CDR2 SASEGT. V lost 8 bases and J lost 11, with 18 bases in between. The CDR3 coding sequence is TGTGCCAGCGCAAACAGCGGGGGTGGGTACACCTTC. It is translated as CASANSGGGYTF.

The chain carries TRBV4-1 and TRBJ2-1, with D possibly being TRBD2 (5 bases). From germline, CDR1 is MGHRA and CDR2 YSYEKL. This CDR3 is 14 amino acids long. The ends were cut back, 4 bases at V and 2 bases at J, with 9 bases in the middle. The CDR3 nucleotides read TGCGCCAGCAGCCCAGACGGGGCCTACAATGAGCAGTTCTTC. This translates into CASSPDGAYNEQFF.

This chain's CDR3 is CASSQDRTGYGYTF. Written as DNA, the CDR3 is TGTGCCAGCAGCCAAGACCGGACAGGGTATGGCTACACCTTC. The chain recombines TRBV14 with TRBJ1-2, with 8 nucleotides matching TRBD1. The trim removed 0 bases at V and 5 bases at J, leaving 2 bases unmatched. Looked up from germline, CDR1 is SGHDN and CDR2 is FVKESK. The CDR3 covers 14 residues. Full variable domain (missing parts from reference TRBV14 and TRBJ1-2): EAGVTQFPSHSVIEKGQTVTLRCDPISGHDNLYWYRRVMGKEIKFLLHFVKESKQDESGMPNNRFLAERTGGTYSTLKVQPAELEDSGVYFCASSQDRTGYGYTFGSGTRLTVV.

The V gene is TRBV2, the J gene TRBJ2-3; TRBD2 agrees at 10 bases. Trimming removed 6 bases from V and 1 base from J; junction bases left unmatched: 7. Germline V gives CDR1 SNHLY, CDR2 FYNNEI. The CDR3 is 16 amino acids. CDR3 sequence (DNA): TGTGCCAGCAGCCAGCAACTAGCGGGACGCACAGATACGCAGTATTTT. Amino acids: CASSQQLAGRTDTQYF.

The J gene is TRBJ1-1, the V gene TRBV30, with D unresolved. This CDR3 has 15 amino acids. V shed 1 base and J shed 2 bases, with 14 bases lying between them. CDR1 and CDR2 from the germline V gene are GTSNPN and SVGIG (reference sequence). The CDR3, as DNA: TGTGCCTGGAGTGCCCCGCTGCCACAAAACACTGAAGCTTTCTTT. Translation: CAWSAPLPQNTEAFF.

The chain is built from TRBV5-4 and TRBJ1-1, with a tentative D call TRBD1 (6 bases). Germline CDR1 SGHNT, CDR2 YYREEE (reference sequence). The CDR3 extends over 14 amino acids. V gave up 4 bases and J gave up 2 bases, with 12 bases separating them. CDR3 protein: CASSREGGNTEAFF. The CDR3 DNA sequence: TGTGCCAGCAGCCGGGAGGGGGGAAACACTGAAGCTTTCTTT.

This clone has more than one count but fewer than ten. J is TRBJ2-1 and V is TRBV4-1; a possible D gene is TRBD1 (6 bases). The CDR3 covers 16 residues. The V end lost 0 bases, the J end lost 0 bases, and 9 bases lay between the germline ends. CDR1 and CDR2 (germline): MGHRA, YSYEKL. CDR3 loop: CASSQDQGGSYNEQFF. The CDR3 nucleotides are TGCGCCAGCAGCCAAGATCAAGGGGGCTCCTACAATGAGCAGTTCTTC.

This sequence joins TRBV6-5 and TRBJ2-2, with 7 bases matching TRBD1. The ends lost 7 bases at V and 4 bases at J; junction bases unmatched: 9. The CDR3 spans 15 residues. Germline values: CDR1 MNHEY, CDR2 SVGAGI. In nucleotides, the CDR3 is TGTGCCAGCATTAACCAGGGGGTTCGCACCGGGGAGCTGTTTTTT. Amino acids: CASINQGVRTGELFF.

This rearrangement joins TRBV4-3 to TRBJ1-2; TRBD1 matches at 8 bases. The germline gives CDR1 LGHNA, CDR2 YSLEER. This CDR3 has 15 amino acids. After removal of 4 bases from V and 4 bases from J, the junction contained 8 bases not matched to a gene. CDR3 sequence reads: CASSLGRTGSYGYTF. Here the CDR3 DNA reads TGCGCCAGCAGCCTAGGTCGGACAGGGAGCTATGGCTACACCTTC.